The clone carrying this TCR beta chain was detected only a few times. The target antigen is unknown. Per the germline V gene, CDR1 is SGHRS and CDR2 is YFSETQ. V was shortened by 1 base and J by 3 bases, with 11 bases between the two germline ends. The CDR3 totals 14 residues. UMIs and sample barcodes were carried by the TCR alpha and TCR beta cDNA libraries that 5'RACE produced using constant-segment primers. TCRdb redid the calling of the 5' RACE reads with MiXCR, one entry per CDR3 protein. The table has around 440,000 distinct CDR3 sequences, roughly 18% seen once; the top ten hold 10% to 15%. This sample was included in a study of T-cell memory formation after mild COVID-19. General study results and limits: Pre-infection memory showed some responding clones, and this suggested that cross-reactive memory joined.

The sequencing sample was made of PBMCs or a T cell subset sorted from them (not recorded which). This sequence originates from an adult woman who had mild COVID-19 (a few samples of this study predate the infection). Cell type and time point are not known. V gene TRBV5-1 combines with J gene TRBJ2-7; no firm D call. This CDR3 is CASSLIPADYEQYF. The CDR3 DNA reads TGCGCCAGCAGCTTGATCCCAGCTGACTACGAGCAGTACTTC.